The source of this T cell receptor (beta chain) is a study of CD8+ T cells in alopecia areata. The authors extracted RNA and reverse transcribed it into cDNA as the sequencing template. Measured with immunoSEQ multiplex PCR; TCRdb has only the in-frame clones, and not every one. The profile shows some 110,000 clones, more than 30% of them singletons. The V gene's germline CDR1 is SGHNT and CDR2 YYREEE (reference sequence). The junction had 4 bases not matched to a gene; V was cut back by 0 bases and J by 5 bases. CDR3 length equals 14 residues. Source material: CD4+ T cells sorted from blood. The sequence was collected from a human donor with alopecia areata. The gene calls are TRBV5-4 and TRBJ2-7, with TRBD1 identical over 8 bases. The CDR3 loop is CASSLDRGSDEQYF. In DNA form, the CDR3 reads TGTGCCAGCAGCTTGGACAGGGGGTCCGACGAGCAGTACTTC.